The 9 T cell receptor beta chains reported below all come from one sample, sequenced in a study of blood T cell repertoires in COVID-19. Repertoires were generated with immunoSEQ multiplex PCR, while TCRdb's copy carries only in-frame clones and drops some. The sample lists more than 200,000 clones, 70% to 90% occurring once. The sequenced sample consisted of PBMCs or T cells enriched from blood (not recorded which). These receptors were obtained from a man aged 30 to 39 who had recovered from COVID-19.

V gene TRBV28 combines with J gene TRBJ2-3, with D uncertain. V lost 6 bases and J lost 0, with 7 bases in between. The CDR3 is 13 amino acids. Germline V lookup: CDR1 MDHEN, CDR2 SYDVKM. The CDR3, as DNA: TGTGCCAGCAGCCCTGCGAGCACAGATACGCAGTATTTT. It encodes CASSPASTDTQYF.

The rearrangement links TRBV29-1 to TRBJ2-5; 12 nucleotides match TRBD1. The germline V gene has CDR1 SQVTM and CDR2 ANQGSEA. Trimming cost V 4 bases and J 5 bases; bases outside gene matches: 5. The CDR3 runs to 14 residues. CDR3 amino acids: CSVGGTGGKETQYF. DNA of the CDR3: TGCAGCGTTGGGGGGACAGGGGGCAAGGAGACCCAGTACTTC.

The V gene is TRBV4-3, the J gene TRBJ2-3; 11 bases match TRBD2. V trimming: 0 bases; J trimming: 4 bases; junction bases outside the gene matches: 9. Germline V CDR1 and CDR2: LGHNA, YSLEER. There are 18 residues in the CDR3. CDR3 in DNA: TGCGCCAGCAGCCAAGACCATTTTAGCGGGGGGGCGCCAGATACGCAGTATTTT. Its protein product is CASSQDHFSGGAPDTQYF.

The chain employs TRBV30 and TRBJ1-1; D is ambiguous. CDR1 is GTSNPN, CDR2 SVGIG, per germline (reference sequence). The CDR3 is made up of 14 amino acids. V lost 4 bases to trimming and J lost 3 bases, with 15 bases between them. The CDR3 coding sequence is TGTGCCTGGACTGGCGGGAGATCAGACACTGAAGCTTTCTTT. Protein product: CAWTGGRSDTEAFF.

The chain has TRBV4-2 and TRBJ2-2, with TRBD1 matching 7 bases. The V gene's germline CDR1 is LGHNA and CDR2 YNFKEQ. The CDR3 is 17 amino acids. Trimming cost V 0 bases and J 8 bases; bases outside gene matches: 12. CDR3 amino acids: CASSQDLYRGVGGELFF. The CDR3, as DNA: TGTGCCAGCAGCCAAGATCTTTACAGGGGAGTGGGAGGGGAGCTGTTTTTT.

The chain recombines TRBV28 with TRBJ2-7; TRBD1 might be the D (5 bases). CDR1 and CDR2 from the germline V gene are MDHEN and SYDVKM. Trimming stripped 6 bases from V and 2 bases from J, with 11 bases between. The CDR3 sequence is 13 residues long. CDR3 nucleotide sequence: TGTGCCAGCAGGGAAGACAGAACCTACGAGCAGTACTTC. Its protein is CASREDRTYEQYF.

Only a few counts were recorded for this clone. The CDR3 reads CASSQDHSNQPQHF. CDR3 nucleotide sequence: TGCGCCAGCAGCCAAGATCATAGCAATCAGCCCCAGCATTTT. V is TRBV4-1 and J is TRBJ1-5; D is unresolved. CDR1 MGHRA and CDR2 YSYEKL come from the germline V gene. The CDR3 runs 14 residues. V lost 0 bases to trimming and J lost 0 bases, with 3 bases between them.

This clone has a single count. The chain employs TRBV7-2 and TRBJ2-2, with 7 bases identical to TRBD1. From germline, CDR1 is SGHTA and CDR2 FQGNSA. The CDR3 is 15 residues long. Losses at the gene ends were 5 bases for V and 3 bases for J; bases not matched to a gene: 6. As DNA, the CDR3 is TGTGCCAGCAGCGGAAGGGACAGAGACACCGGGGAGCTGTTTTTT. The encoded protein is CASSGRDRDTGELFF. The whole variable domain, remainder taken from reference TRBV7-2 and TRBJ2-2, is GAGVSQSPSNKVTEKGKDVELRCDPISGHTALYWYRQSLGQGLEFLIYFQGNSAPDKSGLPSDRFSAERTGGSVSTLTIQRTQQEDSAVYLCASSGRDRDTGELFFGEGSRLTVL.

The rearrangement uses TRBV4-1 and TRBJ2-1; 7 bases line up with TRBD2. The CDR3 sequence is 15 residues long. CDR1 and CDR2 from the germline V gene are MGHRA and YSYEKL. V trimming: 1 base; J trimming: 7 bases; junction bases outside the gene matches: 7. The CDR3 DNA sequence: TGCGCCAGCAGCCAAGCAGGGATGGGGGGGAATGAGCAGTTCTTC. It specifies CASSQAGMGGNEQFF.